This TCR beta chain originates from a study of memory CD4+ T cells and cytomegalovirus serostatus. The overall study: This sample comes from healthy Belgian adults, 9 CMV seropositive, 24 seronegative. Regarding the study as a whole: CD4+ memory repertoires contained about 40% of the roughly 150 reported CMV TCRbeta sequences.

Trimming took off 0 bases at V and 3 bases at J, with 14 bases between the two ends. CDR1 and CDR2 from the germline V gene are SGHTA and FQGNSA. There are 16 residues in the CDR3. Authors' processing steps: After removing out-of-frame reads, 2 million to 2.5 million distinct TCRbeta sequences remained. This table comes from immunoSEQ multiplex PCR, and its TCRdb copy is limited to in-frame clones, with some not included. V and J calls and clone size are those listed in that table; D and trimming were worked out from the DNA. The sample consists of under 100,000 clones, less than 90% of them appearing once. The sort gate was single viable CD3+CD4+CD8-CD45RO+ cells for memory CD4+ T cells. In the case of this clone: Its antigen is undetermined.

The TCR sequence derives from an adult in good health and CMV-seronegative. The chain couples TRBV7-2 to TRBJ1-2, with D possibly being TRBD1 (5 bases). Sequencing was done on a sample of memory CD4+ T cells from blood. The chain's CDR3 is CASSLAPARGHYGYTF. The CDR3 region has the DNA TGTGCCAGCAGCTTAGCTCCTGCTAGGGGTCACTATGGCTACACCTTC.